These 17 T cell receptor beta chains share one sample of origin, sequenced in a study of cytomegalovirus exposure and HLA in healthy donors (dated by TCRdb to about 2017). Library preparation was by the immunoSEQ multiplex PCR assay. The multiplex PCR relied on a mix of 60 forward primers for TCR Vbeta segments and 13 reverse primers for TCR Jbeta segments. The table was pulled from immuneACCESS by TCRdb, which kept in-frame rearrangements only. Such tables lose some clones; where checked, under half of the loss comes from unresolved V genes, and the rest has no known cause. Present in this sample are roughly 200,000 clones, 77% of which were seen just once. The ten most abundant clones make up around 3.4% of the sample. The sequenced sample consisted of PBMCs. These TCRs come from a woman aged 55-75 years in good health and CMV-seropositive.

The chain joins TRBV6-1 to TRBJ2-2, with TRBD2 matching over 7 bases. Germline lookup yields CDR1 MNHNS and CDR2 SASEGT. The length of the CDR3 is 14 residues. V trimming: 6 bases; J trimming: 6 bases; junction bases outside the gene matches: 7. The CDR3 region is CASRPSGGAGELFF. Written as DNA, the CDR3 is TGTGCCAGCAGACCCTCGGGGGGAGCCGGGGAGCTGTTTTTT.

The sample holds one count of this clone. The chain combines TRBV5-4 with TRBJ2-2; 7 nucleotides match TRBD2. This CDR3 has 15 amino acids. Germline V lookup: CDR1 SGHNT, CDR2 YYREEE (reference sequence). Unmatched junction bases numbered 9, after V lost 4 bases and J lost 6 bases. This CDR3 is CASSPETGGPGELFF. The CDR3 DNA reads as TGTGCCAGCAGCCCTGAAACGGGAGGCCCCGGGGAGCTGTTTTTT.

The V call is TRBV6-1, the J call TRBJ2-2; 7 bases match TRBD2. V dropped 2 bases and J dropped 5; count of bases not matched to a gene: 11. Germline-derived CDR1 and CDR2 are MNHNS and SASEGT. This CDR3 is built from 17 residues. The CDR3 nucleotides read TGTGCCAGCAGTGAAAGTAGCGGGTCGGTAGGGACCGGGGAGCTGTTTTTT. Translated: CASSESSGSVGTGELFF.

The chain has TRBV5-1 and TRBJ2-5, with D possibly being TRBD2 (6 bases). Germline V gene data show CDR1 as SGHRS and CDR2 as YFSETQ. This CDR3 is built from 16 residues. Deletions cut 3 bases from V and 1 base from J, with 16 bases between. The CDR3, as DNA: TGCGCCAGCAGCTCAAGGATGGGGGGACTCCAAGAGACCCAGTACTTC. Protein sequence: CASSSRMGGLQETQYF. The whole variable domain, filled in from reference TRBV5-1 and TRBJ2-5, reads KAGVTQTPRYLIKTRGQQVTLSCSPISGHRSVSWYQQTPGQGLQFLFEYFSETQRNKGNFPGRFSGRQFSNSRSEMNVSTLELGDSALYLCASSSRMGGLQETQYFGPGTRLLVL.

The rearrangement links TRBV2 to TRBJ1-1; 7 bases are a match to TRBD1. Germline lookup yields CDR1 SNHLY and CDR2 FYNNEI. With 6 bases clipped from V and 0 bases from J, the junction kept 4 bases outside the gene matches. The CDR3 runs to 14 residues. This CDR3 reads CASRGDSLNTEAFF. The CDR3 DNA sequence: TGTGCCAGCAGAGGGGACAGCCTGAACACTGAAGCTTTCTTT.

The genes are TRBV10-3 and TRBJ2-1, with D unresolved. The CDR3 spans 15 residues. Trimming removed 5 bases at V and 6 bases at J, with 17 bases between. Germline V gene sequence: CDR1 ENHRY, CDR2 SYGVKD. The CDR3 coding sequence is TGTGCCATCAGTATCGCTCAAACTTCCCCCAATGAGCAGTTCTTC. Translation: CAISIAQTSPNEQFF.

This chain uses TRBV7-6 with TRBJ1-1, with 10 bases aligning to TRBD1. Germline V gives CDR1 SGHVS, CDR2 FNYEAQ. The CDR3 runs to 13 residues. The J segment lost 12 bases and the V segment lost 5 bases, leaving 9 bases of the junction unmatched. The CDR3 loop reads CASSPSRDRGTFF. The CDR3 DNA reads TGTGCCAGCAGCCCAAGCCGGGACAGGGGAACTTTCTTT.

The chain has TRBV20-1 and TRBJ2-5; TRBD1 is a possible D gene (6 bases). The germline gives CDR1 DFQATT, CDR2 SNEGSKA (reference sequence). This CDR3 comprises 11 residues. The V end lost 6 bases, the J end lost 5 bases, and 10 bases lay between the germline ends. CDR3 bases: TGCAGTGCCCAGGGGTTGGAGACCCAGTACTTC. Translated: CSAQGLETQYF.

In nucleotides, the CDR3 is TGTGCCAGCAGTTTGAAGGGACAGAAGCATTCACCCCTCCACTTT. This sequence encodes CASSLKGQKHSPLHF. J is TRBJ1-6 and V is TRBV28, with 7 bases identical to TRBD1. This CDR3 is 15 amino acids long. Germline V gene sequence: CDR1 MDHEN, CDR2 SYDVKM. Germline trimming cut 3 bases from V and 8 bases from J; bases unmatched to any gene: 7. Supplemented by reference TRBV28 and TRBJ1-6, the full variable domain reads DVKVTQSSRYLVKRTGEKVFLECVQDMDHENMFWYRQDPGLGLRLIYFSYDVKMKEKGDIPEGYSVSREKKERFSLILESASTNQTSMYLCASSLKGQKHSPLHFGNGTRLTVT.

V is TRBV5-1 and J is TRBJ1-3; 9 bases align to TRBD1. V was pared by 4 bases and J by 9 bases, with 8 bases of the junction left unmatched. The CDR3 extends over 14 amino acids. The germline V gene has CDR1 SGHRS and CDR2 YFSETQ. CDR3 nucleotides: TGCGCCAGCAGCCAACCTGACAGGGGGGGCACCATATATTTT. This translates into CASSQPDRGGTIYF.

The CDR3 reads CASSPGSGQGEKLFF. CDR3 DNA: TGTGCCAGCTCACCAGGGTCGGGCCAGGGTGAAAAACTGTTTTTT. The chain links TRBV18 to TRBJ1-4, with TRBD1 as a possible D gene (5 bases). The CDR3 contains 15 residues. The V end was cut by 2 bases, the J end by 7 bases, with 14 bases between. Germline values: CDR1 KGHSH, CDR2 LQKENI.

The gene calls are TRBV19 and TRBJ2-7; 9 bases agree with TRBD1. The CDR3 consists of 13 residues. Germline V lookup: CDR1 LNHDA, CDR2 SQIVND (reference sequence). V dropped 4 bases and J dropped 5; count of bases not matched to a gene: 3. This CDR3 reads CASSTRTGDEQYF. The CDR3 DNA reads as TGTGCCAGTAGTACAAGGACAGGGGACGAGCAGTACTTC. The variable domain in full, completed from reference TRBV19 and TRBJ2-7, reads DGGITQSPKYLFRKEGQNVTLSCEQNLNHDAMYWYRQDPGQGLRLIYYSQIVNDFQKGDIAEGYSVSREKKESFPLTVTSAQKNPTAFYLCASSTRTGDEQYFGPGTRLTVT.

The rearrangement uses TRBV18 and TRBJ1-5; 8 bases fit TRBD1. The V segment lost 6 bases and the J segment 5 bases; nucleotides outside the gene matches: 9. This CDR3 has 15 residues. The germline gives CDR1 KGHSH, CDR2 LQKENI. DNA for the CDR3: TGTGCCAGCTCCCTCGACAGGGGAGGATATCAGCCCCAGCATTTT. Translation: CASSLDRGGYQPQHF.

This chain joins TRBV7-8 and TRBJ1-6, with 7 bases lining up with TRBD1. This CDR3 contains 17 residues. Germline V gives CDR1 SGHVS, CDR2 FQNEAQ. Trimming took 2 bases from V and 7 from J; bases not matched to a gene: 11. CDR3 coding DNA: TGTGCCAGCAGCTTACTCGGACCGACAGGGCTAAATTCACCCCTCCACTTT. Translation gives CASSLLGPTGLNSPLHF.

This clone came up a few times. The chain joins TRBV29-1 to TRBJ2-7, with D perhaps matching TRBD1 (6 bases). V dropped 7 bases and J dropped 3 bases, with 16 bases sitting between them. Germline-derived CDR1 and CDR2 are SQVTM and ANQGSEA. CDR3 length: 13 residues. CDR3 loop: CSASQTGLYEQYF. CDR3 bases: TGCAGCGCATCCCAAACAGGGCTCTACGAGCAGTACTTC.

J is TRBJ1-5 and V is TRBV7-2, with 7 bases fitting TRBD1. V trimming: 6 bases; J trimming: 2 bases; junction bases outside the gene matches: 4. Germline V gene sequence: CDR1 SGHTA, CDR2 FQGNSA. This CDR3 has 14 residues. CDR3 in DNA: TGTGCCAGCAGGCCAGGGGGAGGCAATCAGCCCCAGCATTTT. Translated, it gives CASRPGGGNQPQHF.

This clone occurred a few times. The junction differs from germline at one of its ends, possibly a read error. The CDR3 protein is CSSSSTSGSTDTQYF. In nucleotides, the CDR3 is TGTTCCAGCAGCTCGACTAGCGGAAGCACAGATACGCAGTATTTT. The V call is TRBV7-9, the J call TRBJ2-3, with 9 bases lining up with TRBD2. CDR3 length: 15 residues. Germline-derived CDR1 and CDR2 are SEHNR and FQNEAQ (reference sequence). The whole variable domain, filled in from reference TRBV7-9 and TRBJ2-3, reads DTGVSQNPRHKITKRGQNVTFRCDPISEHNRLYWYRQTLGQGPEFLTYFQNEAQLEKSRLLSDRFSAERPKGSFSTLEIQRTEQGDSAMYLCSSSSTSGSTDTQYFGPGTRLTVL.